The next 28 T cell receptor beta chains were all read from a single sample in a study of blood T cell repertoires in COVID-19 (dated by TCRdb to the early 2020s). The library was prepared using the immunoSEQ multiplex PCR assay. TCRdb took this table from immuneACCESS and kept in-frame rearrangements with V and J called. Such tables lack part of the clones; where checked against another copy, unresolved V genes explain under half of the gap, and the rest is unexplained. For this sample the table gives 45,000 to 55,000 clones, of which approximately 84% were detected only once. In total, the top ten clones hold 15% of the sample. Sequencing was performed on peripheral blood. These receptor sequences come from a human donor with active or convalescent COVID-19. The donor label of this sample is uncertain.

This clone was detected only once. This chain links TRBV5-6 with TRBJ2-3; TRBD2 agrees at 9 bases. Germline V gene data show CDR1 as SGHDT and CDR2 as YYEEEE. Germline trimming cut 2 bases from V and 11 bases from J; bases unmatched to any gene: 9. CDR3 length equals 14 residues. CDR3 region: CASSFVIAGVMQYF. CDR3 nucleotide sequence: TGTGCCAGCAGCTTTGTGATAGCGGGAGTCATGCAGTATTTT.

V is TRBV29-1 and J is TRBJ1-5, with a weak D call TRBD1 (5 bases). The germline V and J ends were trimmed by 3 bases and 6 bases, with 12 bases remaining between them. The CDR3 covers 13 residues. Germline V gene lookup returns CDR1 SQVTM and CDR2 ANQGSEA. This CDR3 reads CSVEATEGQPQHF. CDR3 DNA sequence: TGCAGCGTTGAGGCGACAGAAGGTCAGCCCCAGCATTTT.

A few counts support this clone. This chain links TRBV24-1 with TRBJ2-1, with 10 bases matching TRBD1. Germline trimming cut 3 bases from V and 7 bases from J; bases unmatched to any gene: 11. The CDR3 sequence is 17 residues long. From germline, CDR1 is KGHDR and CDR2 SFDVKD. In DNA, the CDR3 is TGTGCCACCAGTGATCCAACCTCCGGACAGGGGGAAAATGAGCAGTTCTTC. It yields the protein CATSDPTSGQGENEQFF.

This clone was counted only a few times. The chain combines TRBV11-2 with TRBJ1-6; D might be TRBD1 (6 bases). Germline V CDR1 and CDR2: SGHAT, FQNNGV. The CDR3 runs 18 residues. The V end lost 4 bases, the J end lost 0 bases, and 16 bases lay between the germline ends. CDR3: CASSSGGRYSSYNSPLHF. In DNA, the CDR3 is TGTGCCAGCAGCTCGGGGGGGCGTTACAGCTCCTATAATTCACCCCTCCACTTT.

The chain has TRBV7-2 and TRBJ2-3; 8 nucleotides line up with TRBD2. This CDR3 is 16 amino acids long. Germline V gives CDR1 SGHTA, CDR2 FQGNSA. V lost 1 base and J lost 2; bases outside the gene matches: 5. For the CDR3, the DNA is TGTGCCAGCAGCTTAGGGACGGGAGGGATCACAGATACGCAGTATTTT. It codes for CASSLGTGGITDTQYF.

V is TRBV5-6 and J is TRBJ1-1; D perhaps matches TRBD1 (6 bases). The CDR3 has 15 residues. Germline CDR1 is SGHDT and CDR2 is YYEEEE. The V end lost 4 bases, the J end lost 3 bases, and 16 bases lay between the germline ends. The CDR3 DNA follows: TGTGCCAGCAGCCCCCGAGGGGGGGCTTACACTGAAGCTTTCTTT. This encodes CASSPRGGAYTEAFF.

The rearrangement links TRBV14 to TRBJ2-1, with TRBD2 identical over 12 bases. J was trimmed by 9 bases and V by 3 bases; bases with no gene match: 3. The CDR3 extends over 14 amino acids. Germline V lookup: CDR1 SGHDN, CDR2 FVKESK. The CDR3 nucleotides read TGTGCCAGCAGCCACCCGACTAGCGGGGGTGAGCAGTTCTTC. Its translation: CASSHPTSGGEQFF.

The V gene is TRBV5-1, the J gene TRBJ2-2; TRBD1 aligns across 7 bases. The CDR3 is made up of 15 amino acids. Trimming took 2 bases from V and 7 from J; bases not matched to a gene: 8. Per germline, CDR1 SGHRS and CDR2 YFSETQ. CDR3 coding DNA: TGCGCCAGCAGCTTACGACAGGGTATTGGCGGGGAGCTGTTTTTT. As protein: CASSLRQGIGGELFF.

The V and J genes are TRBV10-3 and TRBJ2-7; perhaps TRBD2 as D (5 bases). This CDR3 comprises 13 residues. Per germline, CDR1 ENHRY and CDR2 SYGVKD. Trimming pared 7 bases from V and 2 bases from J, leaving 12 bases between. CDR3 amino acids: CAITQEVAYEQYF. DNA of the CDR3: TGTGCCATCACCCAGGAGGTGGCCTACGAGCAGTACTTC.

The chain recombines TRBV5-6 with TRBJ1-2, with D tentatively TRBD1 (5 bases). In germline, CDR1 is SGHDT, CDR2 YYEEEE. This CDR3 contains 14 residues. V lost 1 base and J 4 bases, leaving 11 bases between the germline ends. As DNA, the CDR3 is TGTGCCAGCAGCTTGTACGACAGACCCTATGGCTACACCTTC. It yields the protein CASSLYDRPYGYTF.

This clone appeared a few times. The chain is built from TRBV12-3 or TRBV12-4 and TRBJ2-4; D may be TRBD2 (6 bases). The CDR3 runs 12 residues. V lost 4 bases to trimming and J lost 9 bases, with 10 bases between them. The CDR3 DNA sequence: TGTGCCAGCAGTTCCGGGACTCGCATTCAGTACTTC. Translating gives CASSSGTRIQYF.

The chain is built from TRBV21-1 and TRBJ2-7; the D call TRBD2 from the table was never checked on the DNA. TRBV21-1 is marked as a pseudogene. There are 22 residues in the CDR3. CDR3 nucleotides: TGTGCCAGCGCGGGAGCGCGCAAGGACCTACCTAGTGACGCCCAGAACTCCTACGAGCAGTACTTC. It encodes CASAGARKDLPSDAQNSYEQYF.

The chain recombines TRBV24-1 with TRBJ2-5; TRBD2 matches at 7 bases. Germline CDR1 KGHDR, CDR2 SFDVKD. This CDR3 contains 16 residues. J was trimmed by 4 bases and V by 1 base; bases with no gene match: 8. The CDR3 spells CATSDFSAGKGETQYF. The CDR3 DNA reads as TGTGCCACCAGTGATTTCTCAGCGGGGAAGGGAGAGACCCAGTACTTC.

V gene TRBV5-4 combines with J gene TRBJ2-3; TRBD1 is a possible D gene (5 bases). Between the trimmed V and J ends, which lost 0 bases and 4 bases, there was a span of 9 bases. Per the germline V gene, CDR1 is SGHNT and CDR2 is YYREEE (reference sequence). This CDR3 region has 14 residues. DNA of the CDR3: TGTGCCAGCAGCTTGGAATGGGGCTCAGATACGCAGTATTTT. Protein product: CASSLEWGSDTQYF.

CDR3 DNA sequence: TGTGCCAGTAGCCAGACAGTAAACACTGAAGCTTTCTTT. This gives the protein CASSQTVNTEAFF. The chain combines TRBV19 with TRBJ1-1; D might be TRBD1 (5 bases). Germline-derived CDR1 and CDR2 are LNHDA and SQIVND (reference sequence). Trimming removed 6 bases at V and 2 bases at J, with 10 bases between. This CDR3 contains 13 residues.

The J gene is TRBJ2-1, the V gene TRBV5-6, with D uncertain. The CDR3 totals 16 residues. The germline V gene has CDR1 SGHDT and CDR2 YYEEEE. V lost 1 base and J lost 1, with 12 bases in between. The CDR3, as DNA: TGTGCCAGCAGCTTGTCCGGAGCGTCTTCCTACAATGAGCAGTTCTTC. Its translation: CASSLSGASSYNEQFF.

The rearrangement joins TRBV30 to TRBJ2-7; 9 positions match TRBD1. V gave up 0 bases and J gave up 3 bases; unmatched junction bases: 9. The CDR3 has 16 amino acids. CDR1 GTSNPN and CDR2 SVGIG come from the germline V gene (reference sequence). Written as DNA, the CDR3 is TGTGCCTGGAGTGTGAAAGTAGACAGGGGGTTCTACGAGCAGTACTTC. Translation: CAWSVKVDRGFYEQYF.

J is TRBJ2-6 and V is TRBV6-2 or TRBV6-3; D might be TRBD1 (6 bases). CDR1 and CDR2 (germline): MNHEY, SVGEGT. V lost 5 bases, J lost 2 bases, and 10 bases lay in between. This CDR3 has 15 amino acids. The CDR3 is CASSGRGPGANVLTF. For the CDR3, the DNA is TGTGCCAGCAGTGGCAGGGGCCCTGGGGCCAACGTCCTGACTTTC.

This chain connects TRBV6-5 to TRBJ1-2; D is unresolved. Trimming took off 6 bases at V and 3 bases at J, with 11 bases between the two ends. The CDR3 is made up of 13 amino acids. Per germline, CDR1 MNHEY and CDR2 SVGAGI. The CDR3, as DNA: TGTGCCAGCAGGCTGACCGGGGACTATGGCTACACCTTC. Translated: CASRLTGDYGYTF.

The V and J genes are TRBV27 and TRBJ2-7; D is uncertain. The CDR3 is 15 residues long. Per germline, CDR1 MNHEY and CDR2 SMNVEV (reference sequence). Trimming shortened V by 5 bases and J by 6 bases, and 20 bases separated the two germline ends. As DNA, the CDR3 is TGTGCCAGCAGTCCCCAATCCCCCACGGTCGCCGAGCAGTACTTC. Translated: CASSPQSPTVAEQYF.

This chain joins TRBV6-5 and TRBJ2-7; 9 nucleotides align to TRBD2. The CDR3 sequence is 15 residues long. With V trimmed by 4 bases and J by 4 bases, 8 bases remained unmatched. Germline V gene data show CDR1 as MNHEY and CDR2 as SVGAGI. CDR3 region: CASSLSGTSSYEQYF. The CDR3 region has the DNA TGTGCCAGCAGTTTATCCGGGACTAGCTCTTACGAGCAGTACTTC.

The gene calls are TRBV9 and TRBJ1-4, with no clear D. This CDR3 contains 12 residues. Germline V gene lookup returns CDR1 SGDLS and CDR2 YYNGEE. The ends were cut back, 7 bases at V and 5 bases at J, with 9 bases in the middle. The CDR3 region has the DNA TGTGCCAGCTCGCGCAGGAATGAAAAACTGTTTTTT. It yields the protein CASSRRNEKLFF. The full variable domain, completed using reference TRBV9 and TRBJ1-4, is DSGVTQTPKHLITATGQRVTLRCSPRSGDLSVYWYQQSLDQGLQFLIQYYNGEERAKGNILERFSAQQFPDLHSELNLSSLELGDSALYFCASSRRNEKLFFGSGTQLSVL.

CDR3 region: CASSEKFRTGTNEQFF. The CDR3 region has the DNA TGTGCCAGCAGTGAAAAGTTCCGTACAGGGACCAATGAGCAGTTCTTC. The rearrangement joins TRBV25-1 to TRBJ2-1; perhaps TRBD1 as D (6 bases). V was cut by 2 bases and J by 6 bases, with 17 bases left in between. The CDR3 is made up of 16 amino acids. The germline CDR1 and CDR2 sequences are MGHDK and SYGVNS.

The gene calls are TRBV11-2 and TRBJ2-3; D unclear. Trimming took 5 bases from V and 8 from J, leaving 17 bases between them. The germline gives CDR1 SGHAT, CDR2 FQNNGV. CDR3 size: 14 residues. The CDR3 region is CASSPQGVPGTQYF. The CDR3 DNA is TGTGCCAGCAGCCCCCAAGGTGTCCCGGGTACGCAGTATTTT.

The V gene is TRBV5-1, the J gene TRBJ1-1, with 7 bases matching TRBD1. Trimming took 2 bases from V and 1 from J; bases not matched to a gene: 5. Germline values: CDR1 SGHRS, CDR2 YFSETQ. This CDR3 contains 15 residues. In DNA, the CDR3 is TGCGCCAGCAGCTTCAAGGAGGGGGCGAACACTGAAGCTTTCTTT. This encodes CASSFKEGANTEAFF.

The genes are TRBV24-1 and TRBJ1-1; the D gene is possibly TRBD1 (6 bases). Trimming pared 4 bases from V and 1 base from J, leaving 18 bases between. The germline CDR1 and CDR2 sequences are KGHDR and SFDVKD. CDR3 size: 17 residues. The CDR3 loop is CATSENAMWDKNTEAFF. The CDR3 DNA reads as TGTGCCACCAGTGAAAATGCCATGTGGGACAAGAACACTGAAGCTTTCTTT.

The chain couples TRBV6-1 to TRBJ2-4; D unclear. V lost 2 bases, J lost 0 bases, and 8 bases lay in between. Per germline, CDR1 MNHNS and CDR2 SASEGT. The CDR3 covers 15 residues. CDR3 in amino acids: CASSEPYLAKNIQYF. In DNA form, the CDR3 reads TGTGCCAGCAGTGAACCTTATCTAGCCAAAAACATTCAGTACTTC.

The chain couples TRBV28 to TRBJ2-2, with 7 nucleotides matching TRBD2. Germline V gene lookup returns CDR1 MDHEN and CDR2 SYDVKM. This CDR3 spans 14 amino acids. Trimming cost V 8 bases and J 3 bases; bases outside gene matches: 6. The DNA of the CDR3 is TGTGCCAGCGCTCGCGGGAGACACACCGGGGAGCTGTTTTTT. Amino acid sequence: CASARGRHTGELFF.